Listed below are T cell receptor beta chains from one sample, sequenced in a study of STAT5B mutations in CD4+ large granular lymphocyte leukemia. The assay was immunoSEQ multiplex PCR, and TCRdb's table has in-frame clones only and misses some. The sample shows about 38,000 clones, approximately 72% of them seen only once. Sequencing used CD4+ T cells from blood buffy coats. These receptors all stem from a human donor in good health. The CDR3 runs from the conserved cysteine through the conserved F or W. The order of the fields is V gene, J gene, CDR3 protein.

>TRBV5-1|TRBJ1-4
CASSLRWGFNEKLFF
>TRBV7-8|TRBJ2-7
CASSPIGTGWEQYF
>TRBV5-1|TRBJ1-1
CASSFSERGEAFF
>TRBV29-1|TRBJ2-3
CSARATSADTQYF
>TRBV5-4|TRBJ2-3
CASSLQQSSTDTQYF
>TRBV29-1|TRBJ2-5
CSGDRSQETQYF
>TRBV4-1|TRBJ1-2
CASSQDAAGSYGYTF
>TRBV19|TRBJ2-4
CASSIGQGSNIQYF
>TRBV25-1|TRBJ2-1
CASTHGASVYNEQFF
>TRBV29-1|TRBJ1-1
CSVARGEGEAFF
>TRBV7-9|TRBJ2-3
CASRLPRDTQYF
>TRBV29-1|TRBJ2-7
CSATAGGGSYEQYF
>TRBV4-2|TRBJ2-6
CASSQEMAGANVLTF
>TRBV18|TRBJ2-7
CASSPPAGPDTYEQYF
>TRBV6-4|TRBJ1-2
CASSEQGAPHYGYTF
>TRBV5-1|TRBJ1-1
CASSLGSDNTEAFF
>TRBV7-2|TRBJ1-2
CASSLAGAWNGYTF
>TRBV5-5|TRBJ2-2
CASSSRDYNTGELFF
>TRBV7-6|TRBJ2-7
CASSLEGWDTYEQYF
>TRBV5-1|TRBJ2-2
CASSLPGAGELFF
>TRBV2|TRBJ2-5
CASNRALETQYF
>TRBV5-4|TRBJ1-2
CASSGQGSYGYTF
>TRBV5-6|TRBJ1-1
CASSLVGGASTEAFF
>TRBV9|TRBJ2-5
CASSAGNGLGETQYF
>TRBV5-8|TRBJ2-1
CASSLGQGGYNEQFF
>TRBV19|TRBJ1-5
CASSGQTVSNQPQHF
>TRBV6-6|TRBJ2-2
CASKQGGTGELFF
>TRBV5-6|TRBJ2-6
CASSFGNPGANVLTF
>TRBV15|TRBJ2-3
CATKTGGPDTQYF
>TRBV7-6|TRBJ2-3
CASSLEPRLAGGADTQYF
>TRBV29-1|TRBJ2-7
CPPRGTLNGSYEQYF
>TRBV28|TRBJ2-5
CASSSGGWETQYF
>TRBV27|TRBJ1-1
CASSLWAREEAFF
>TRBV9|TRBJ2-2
CASSVGDRATGELFF
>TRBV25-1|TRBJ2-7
CASTNSIYRYEQYF
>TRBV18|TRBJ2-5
CASSPSRTSGAQETQYF
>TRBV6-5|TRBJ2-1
CASSTYNEQFF
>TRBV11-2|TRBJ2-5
CASSVGGQQETQYF
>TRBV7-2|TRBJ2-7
CASSFSLAGGQDEQYF
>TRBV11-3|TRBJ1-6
CASSSTGRNSPLHF